Listed below are T cell receptor beta chains from one sample, sequenced in a study of blood T cell repertoires in COVID-19. The data were produced by immunoSEQ multiplex PCR, yet TCRdb's version contains in-frame clones alone and is incomplete. The data contain some 50,000 clones, 89% of them singletons. Source material: peripheral blood. All receptors derive from a man aged 55 to 70 with acute or convalescent COVID-19. Both conserved end residues are part of each CDR3. D genes are given only for firm matches. The size entry is marked missing in some rows and otherwise reads once, few, many or a size class.

>TRBV9|TRBD1|TRBJ2-1|NA
CASSPGTASSGEQFF
TGTGCCAGCAGCCCAGGGACAGCATCCTCGGGGGAGCAGTTCTTC
>TRBV19|TRBD1|TRBJ2-5|NA
CASSITGGRSETQYF
TGTGCCAGTAGTATTACAGGGGGCCGGTCCGAGACCCAGTACTTC
>TRBV18|TRBD1|TRBJ1-1|NA
CASTKGANGTEAFF
TGTGCCAGCACTAAGGGGGCGAATGGGACTGAAGCTTTCTTT
>TRBV11-2|TRBD1|TRBJ2-2|NA
CASRTRTGRAGELFF
TGTGCCAGCAGAACCCGGACAGGGCGGGCCGGGGAGCTGTTTTTT
>TRBV27|NA|TRBJ1-3|once
CASSAFPPDTGNTIYF
TGTGCCAGCAGTGCGTTTCCCCCGGACACAGGAAACACCATATATTTT
>TRBV19|NA|TRBJ1-2|NA
CASSIQGNYGYTF
TGTGCCAGTAGTATACAGGGGAACTATGGCTACACCTTC
>TRBV18|NA|TRBJ1-1|NA
CASSPTQNTHTEAFF
TGTGCCAGCTCACCGACTCAGAACACGCACACTGAAGCTTTCTTT
>TRBV4-1|TRBD1|TRBJ1-3|once
CASSLITGGAGNTIYF
TGCGCCAGCAGCCTGATAACAGGGGGCGCAGGAAACACCATATATTTT
>TRBV27|NA|TRBJ2-7|NA
CASSLAGADEQYF
TGTGCCAGCAGTTTGGCAGGGGCTGACGAGCAGTACTTC
>TRBV2|TRBD1|TRBJ1-5|NA
CASTGGQGKNQPQHF
TGTGCCAGCACCGGAGGACAGGGAAAGAATCAGCCCCAGCATTTT
>TRBV5-4|NA|TRBJ1-2|NA
CASSLAHRADGYTF
TGTGCCAGCAGCTTGGCTCACAGGGCGGATGGCTACACCTTC
>TRBV27|NA|TRBJ2-7|NA
CASRSGTKGSEQYF
TGTGCCAGCCGGTCCGGGACAAAGGGAAGCGAGCAGTACTTC
>TRBV11-2|NA|TRBJ1-1|NA
CASSLESGGTEAFF
TGTGCCAGCAGCTTAGAGTCCGGGGGGACTGAAGCTTTCTTT
>TRBV13|TRBD2|TRBJ2-1|NA
CASTRLGGGDGISYNEQFF
TGTGCCAGCACACGACTAGGCGGGGGGGATGGTATCTCCTACAATGAGCAGTTCTTC
>TRBV18|TRBD1|TRBJ2-7|NA
CASSGQGSYEQYF
TGTGCCAGCTCGGGACAGGGTTCCTACGAGCAGTACTTC
>TRBV5-6|NA|TRBJ1-4|NA
CASSLRHLGNEKLFF
TGTGCCAGCAGCTTGAGACACTTAGGTAATGAAAAACTGTTTTTT
>TRBV6-5|NA|TRBJ1-5|NA
CASSYTGINQPQHF
TGTGCCAGCAGTTACACAGGGATCAACCAGCCCCAGCATTTT
>TRBV6-6|TRBD1|TRBJ1-3|NA
CASSNTPPAGGFGSGNTIYF
TGTGCCAGCAGCAATACCCCTCCGGCAGGGGGCTTTGGGTCTGGAAACACCATATATTTT
>TRBV18|TRBD1|TRBJ2-6|NA
CASSEERTGSFGANVLTF
TGTGCCAGCTCAGAAGAGAGGACAGGGTCCTTTGGGGCCAACGTCCTGACTTTC
>TRBV30|TRBD1|TRBJ1-6|NA
CAWRGQSNNSPLHF
TGTGCCTGGAGGGGACAGTCCAATAATTCACCCCTCCACTTT
>TRBV6-2/TRBV6-3|NA|TRBJ2-1|NA
CASSYLPGSYNEQFF
TGTGCCAGCAGTTATCTCCCAGGTTCTTACAATGAGCAGTTCTTC
>TRBV11-3|NA|TRBJ1-5|NA
CASSRKGGAGDQPQHF
TGTGCCAGCAGCAGAAAGGGCGGGGCAGGAGATCAGCCCCAGCATTTT
>TRBV13|TRBD1|TRBJ2-7|NA
CASSWGQGGSSYEQYF
TGTGCCAGCAGCTGGGGACAGGGAGGTAGTTCCTACGAGCAGTACTTC
>TRBV5-6|NA|TRBJ1-5|NA
CASSLAAGPLEPQHF
TGTGCCAGCAGCTTGGCGGCAGGCCCCTTGGAGCCCCAGCATTTT
>TRBV29-1|NA|TRBJ1-2|NA
CSVEWTKKYGYTF
TGCAGCGTTGAATGGACAAAAAAGTATGGCTACACCTTC
>TRBV3-1/TRBV3-2|TRBD2|TRBJ2-3|once
CASSQGGLVSNTQYF
TGTGCCAGCAGCCAAGGGGGACTAGTTTCGAATACGCAGTATTTT
>TRBV10-3|NA|TRBJ1-6|NA
CAISERGSPESSPLHF
TGTGCCATCAGTGAGAGGGGGTCACCCGAATCTTCACCCCTCCACTTT
>TRBV19|NA|TRBJ2-2|NA
CASSIPGQLTGELFF
TGTGCCAGTAGTATACCGGGACAACTCACCGGGGAGCTGTTTTTT
>TRBV27|NA|TRBJ2-1|NA
CASSLSTFPGNEQFF
TGTGCCAGCAGTTTAAGCACATTCCCGGGGAATGAGCAGTTCTTC
>TRBV6-5|NA|TRBJ2-7|NA
CASRDYSYEQYF
TGTGCCAGCAGGGACTACTCCTACGAGCAGTACTTC
>TRBV15|NA|TRBJ2-7|NA
CAIRYLPQGSYEQYF
TGTGCCATCCGATATCTCCCCCAGGGATCCTACGAGCAGTACTTC
>TRBV7-3|NA|TRBJ1-1|NA
CASSFTGDTEAFF
TGTGCCAGCAGCTTTACAGGAGACACTGAAGCTTTCTTT
>TRBV5-1|NA|TRBJ1-2|NA
CASSFTAEKYYGYTF
TGCGCCAGCAGCTTTACGGCGGAAAAGTACTATGGCTACACCTTC
>TRBV28|NA|TRBJ1-2|NA
CASRSQGIYGYTF
TGTGCCAGCCGTAGCCAGGGTATCTATGGCTACACCTTC
>TRBV7-9|TRBD1|TRBJ1-3|NA
CASSVDRLFSGNTIYF
TGTGCCAGCAGCGTGGACAGGTTGTTTTCTGGAAACACCATATATTTT
>TRBV30|NA|TRBJ1-1|NA
CAWSPKGREEDTEAFF
TGTGCCTGGAGCCCAAAAGGACGGGAGGAGGACACTGAAGCTTTCTTT
>TRBV7-2|NA|TRBJ1-5|NA
CASSLSGNNQPQHF
TGTGCCAGCAGCTTATCGGGGAACAATCAGCCCCAGCATTTT
>TRBV7-2|NA|TRBJ2-3|NA
CASSFTSLTDTQYF
TGTGCCAGCAGCTTTACTTCCCTCACAGATACGCAGTATTTT
>TRBV2|NA|TRBJ1-1|NA
CASRTSLPPEAFF
TGTGCCAGCAGGACTTCACTTCCCCCTGAAGCTTTCTTT
>TRBV10-3|NA|TRBJ1-1|NA
CAISAAGGDTEAFF
TGTGCCATCAGTGCGGCGGGGGGTGACACTGAAGCTTTCTTT
>TRBV5-1|NA|TRBJ2-7|NA
CASSLEGQGLNEQYF
TGCGCCAGCAGCTTGGAGGGGCAGGGCTTGAACGAGCAGTACTTC
>TRBV29-1|TRBD1|TRBJ1-2|once
CSADRGLSVGYTF
TGCAGCGCAGACAGGGGGCTGAGTGTAGGCTACACCTTC
>TRBV4-1|TRBD2|TRBJ2-7|NA
CASSRQTAGIREQYF
TGCGCCAGCAGCCGACAGACAGCGGGGATCAGGGAGCAGTACTTC
>TRBV5-1|TRBD2|TRBJ2-6|once
CASSLPPGGRSPGANVLTF
TGCGCCAGCAGCTTGCCCCCGGGGGGAAGGTCGCCTGGGGCCAACGTCCTGACTTTC
>TRBV14|TRBD1|TRBJ1-4|NA
CASSQVRQGLVEKLFF
TGTGCCAGCAGCCAAGTCCGACAGGGACTCGTCGAAAAACTGTTTTTT
>TRBV5-1|TRBD1|TRBJ1-1|NA
CASSRTGSGTEAFF
TGCGCCAGCAGCCGGACAGGATCGGGCACTGAAGCTTTCTTT
>TRBV6-5|TRBD1|TRBJ2-2|NA
CASSKNRGTGELFF
TGTGCCAGCAGTAAAAACAGGGGGACCGGGGAGCTGTTTTTT
>TRBV3-1/TRBV3-2|NA|TRBJ1-5|NA
CASSQVSDSTAQPQHF
TGTGCCAGCAGCCAAGTTTCGGACTCCACGGCTCAGCCCCAGCATTTT
>TRBV5-1|NA|TRBJ1-2|few
CASSLIFGQNYGYTF
TGCGCCAGCAGCTTGATATTTGGGCAGAACTATGGCTACACCTTC
>TRBV19|TRBD1|TRBJ1-2|NA
CAIWTGTGYGYTF
TGTGCCATTTGGACAGGGACGGGCTATGGCTACACCTTC
>TRBV3-1/TRBV3-2|NA|TRBJ1-6|NA
CASSFYSSSSYNSPLHF
TGTGCCAGCAGCTTTTACAGCTCGAGCTCCTATAATTCACCCCTCCACTTT
>TRBV3-1/TRBV3-2|NA|TRBJ1-2|once
CASSQDRQGYYGYTF
TGTGCCAGCAGCCAAGATCGGCAGGGATACTATGGCTACACCTTC
>TRBV2|TRBD1|TRBJ2-1|NA
CASSGNRGLRNEQFF
TGTGCCAGCAGTGGGAACAGGGGGCTTCGGAATGAGCAGTTCTTC